Listed below are T cell receptor beta chains from one sample, sequenced in a study of graft-versus-host responses after intestinal transplantation. The method was immunoSEQ multiplex PCR; TCRdb's version includes in-frame clones alone and lacks a portion of them. This sample has 100,000 or so clones, with roughly 91% found just once. Which antigens these TCRs recognize remains unknown. The sample in question was unstimulated CD4+ T cells sorted from spleen or lymph node cells, obtained before transplant. The receptors come from a human donor who was the organ donor for an intestinal transplant. The CDR3 runs from the conserved cysteine through the conserved F or W. Fields, in order: J gene, D gene, clone size, V gene, CDR3 DNA, CDR3 protein. The D gene is left open where the match is weak. Where a row states a size, it is once, few, many or the class of an expanded clone; other rows omit it.

>TRBJ2-1|NA|NA|TRBV5-1
TGCGCCAGCAGCTTGGGGTTGAGGAGCTCCTACAATGAGCAGTTCTTC
CASSLGLRSSYNEQFF
>TRBJ2-1|TRBD1|NA|TRBV4-2
TGTGCCAGCAGAAACCGGGACAGGCTCAATGAGCAGTTCTTC
CASRNRDRLNEQFF
>TRBJ2-2|TRBD2|NA|TRBV7-9
TGTGCCAGCAGCTTGACTAGCGGGGGGATCCCCTACACCGGGGAGCTGTTTTTT
CASSLTSGGIPYTGELFF
>TRBJ2-1|NA|NA|TRBV4-2
TGTGCCTCAGCAGGAGGGGGGGGCAATGAGCAGTTCTTC
CASAGGGGNEQFF
>TRBJ1-5|NA|NA|TRBV28
TGTGCCAGCAGTCCCCACCCAGGATTCAATCAGCCCCAGCATTTT
CASSPHPGFNQPQHF
>TRBJ2-7|TRBD1|NA|TRBV4-2
TGTGCCAGCAGCCAACTCCCCGGACAGGGGTCCTACGAGCAGTACTTC
CASSQLPGQGSYEQYF
>TRBJ1-1|TRBD1|once|TRBV18
TGTGCCAGCTCACCGCCCGGGACAGGGTACACTGAAGCTTTCTTT
CASSPPGTGYTEAFF
>TRBJ2-1|TRBD2|NA|TRBV15
TGTGCCACCAGCAGATTTACGGGGGGGCTTTCGAATGAGCAGTTCTTC
CATSRFTGGLSNEQFF
>TRBJ2-7|TRBD1|NA|TRBV7-9
TGTGCCAGCAGCTTAGCCAGGGGGCAGAACGAGCAGTACTTC
CASSLARGQNEQYF
>TRBJ2-5|NA|NA|TRBV7-3
TGTGCCAGCAGCTTAAACAGGCAAGAGACCCAGTACTTC
CASSLNRQETQYF